The T cell receptor (beta chain) under discussion was sequenced for a study of shared clonotypes between healthy human individuals. Clones were sequenced by immunoSEQ multiplex PCR, and TCRdb holds only the in-frame ones, with some missing. The data show around 2.3 million clones, with approximately 96% seen just once and over 0.1% held by the top ten. Adult donors, all healthy and HIV-negative, had no recent acute infections or vaccinations. The CDR3 consists of 16 residues. Trimming left V 0 bases short and J 7 bases short, with 20 bases between. The V gene's germline CDR1 is SGHNT and CDR2 YYREEE (reference sequence). The sample holds one count of this clone. Its antigen is undetermined. Study-level points and caveats: Researchers sampled blood only, noting tissue repertoires likely differ.

The TCR sequence derives from a man younger than 30 in good health. The V gene is TRBV5-4, the J gene TRBJ2-7; D not certain. Sequenced input: naive CD4+ T cells sorted from blood. Specified subset: CD45RA+ positively selected. DNA of the CDR3: TGTGCCAGCAGCTTGGGTCGTCCTCCCGGTTCCGGTGAGCAGTACTTC. Its protein is CASSLGRPPGSGEQYF.